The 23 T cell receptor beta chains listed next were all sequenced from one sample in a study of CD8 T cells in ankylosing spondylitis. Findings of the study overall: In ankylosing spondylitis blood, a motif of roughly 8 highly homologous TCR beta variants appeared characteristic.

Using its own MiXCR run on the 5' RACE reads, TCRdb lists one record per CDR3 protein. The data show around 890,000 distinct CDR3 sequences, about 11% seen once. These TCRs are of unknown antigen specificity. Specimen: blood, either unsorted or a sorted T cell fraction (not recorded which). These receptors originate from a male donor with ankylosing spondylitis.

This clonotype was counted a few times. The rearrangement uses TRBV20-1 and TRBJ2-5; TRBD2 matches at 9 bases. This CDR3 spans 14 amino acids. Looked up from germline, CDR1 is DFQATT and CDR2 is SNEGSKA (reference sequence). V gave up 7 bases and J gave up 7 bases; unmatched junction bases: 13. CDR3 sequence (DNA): TGCAGTGTTGCGCGGGAGGGCCCTCAGGGGACCCAGTACTTC. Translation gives CSVAREGPQGTQYF.

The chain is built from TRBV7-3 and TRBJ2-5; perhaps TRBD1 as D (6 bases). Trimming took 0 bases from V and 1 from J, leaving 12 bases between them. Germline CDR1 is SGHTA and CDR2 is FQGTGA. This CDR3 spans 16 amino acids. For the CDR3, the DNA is TGTGCCAGCAGCTTAACAGGGGACACAGTCCAAGAGACCCAGTACTTC. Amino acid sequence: CASSLTGDTVQETQYF. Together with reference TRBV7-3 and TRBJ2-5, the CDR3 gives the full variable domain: GAGVSQTPSNKVTEKGKYVELRCDPISGHTALYWYRQSLGQGPEFLIYFQGTGAADDSGLPNDRFFAVRPEGSVSTLKIQRTERGDSAVYLCASSLTGDTVQETQYFGPGTRLLVL.

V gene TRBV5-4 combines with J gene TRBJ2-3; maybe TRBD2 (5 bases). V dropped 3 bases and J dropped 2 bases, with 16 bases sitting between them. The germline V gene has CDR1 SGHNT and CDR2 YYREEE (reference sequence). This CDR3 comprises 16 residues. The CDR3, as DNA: TGTGCCAGCAGCTCTAAGACTAAGGGAAACACAGATACGCAGTATTTT. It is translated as CASSSKTKGNTDTQYF.

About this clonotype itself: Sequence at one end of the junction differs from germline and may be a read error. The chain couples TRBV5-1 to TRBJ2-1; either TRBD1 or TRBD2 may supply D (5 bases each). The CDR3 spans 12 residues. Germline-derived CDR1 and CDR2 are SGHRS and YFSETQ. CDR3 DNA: TGCGCCAGCAGCCGGGAACCGGGACCGGGATCCTTC. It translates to CASSREPGPGSF.

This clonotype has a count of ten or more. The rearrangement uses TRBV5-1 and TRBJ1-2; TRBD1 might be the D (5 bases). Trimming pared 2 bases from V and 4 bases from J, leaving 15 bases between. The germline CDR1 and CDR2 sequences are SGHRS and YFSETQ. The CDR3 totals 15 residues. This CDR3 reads CASSLGTEASYGYTF. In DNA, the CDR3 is TGCGCCAGCAGCTTAGGGACCGAAGCCTCCTATGGCTACACCTTC.

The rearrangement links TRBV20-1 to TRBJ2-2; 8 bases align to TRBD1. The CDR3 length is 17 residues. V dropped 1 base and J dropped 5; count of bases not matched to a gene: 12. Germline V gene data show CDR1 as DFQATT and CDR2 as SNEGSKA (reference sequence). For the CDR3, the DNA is TGCAGTGCTAGAGTAGCAGGGGGCGTTGAGTTGACCGGGGAGCTGTTTTTT. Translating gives CSARVAGGVELTGELFF.

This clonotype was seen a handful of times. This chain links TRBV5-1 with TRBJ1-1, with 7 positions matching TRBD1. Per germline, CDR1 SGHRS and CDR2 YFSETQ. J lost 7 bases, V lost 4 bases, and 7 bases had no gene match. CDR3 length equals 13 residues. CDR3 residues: CASSPLGTDEAFF. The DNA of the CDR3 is TGCGCCAGCAGCCCGCTTGGGACAGATGAAGCTTTCTTT.

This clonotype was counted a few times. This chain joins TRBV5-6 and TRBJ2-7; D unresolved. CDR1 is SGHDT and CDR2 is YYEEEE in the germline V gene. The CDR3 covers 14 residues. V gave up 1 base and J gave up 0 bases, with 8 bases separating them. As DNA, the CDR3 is TGTGCCAGCAGCTTGTGGGAAGGCTCCTACGAGCAGTACTTC. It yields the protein CASSLWEGSYEQYF.

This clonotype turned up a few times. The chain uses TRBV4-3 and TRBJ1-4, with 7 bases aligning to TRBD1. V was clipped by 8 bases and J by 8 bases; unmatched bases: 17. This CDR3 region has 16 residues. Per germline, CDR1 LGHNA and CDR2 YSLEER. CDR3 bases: TGCGCCAGCCGTTGGAACAGGGGCAATCTTGGGGAAAAACTGTTTTTT. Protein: CASRWNRGNLGEKLFF.

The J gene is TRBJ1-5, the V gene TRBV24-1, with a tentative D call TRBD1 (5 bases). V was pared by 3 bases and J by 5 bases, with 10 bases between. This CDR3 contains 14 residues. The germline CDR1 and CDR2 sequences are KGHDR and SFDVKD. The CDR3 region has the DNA TGTGCCACCAGTGATGGGGCACCTGATCAGCCCCAGCATTTT. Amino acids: CATSDGAPDQPQHF.

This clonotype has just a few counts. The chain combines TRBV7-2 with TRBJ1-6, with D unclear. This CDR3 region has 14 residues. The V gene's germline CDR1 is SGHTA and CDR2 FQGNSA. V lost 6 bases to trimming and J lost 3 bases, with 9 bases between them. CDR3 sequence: CASSWPRYNSPLHF. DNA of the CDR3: TGTGCCAGCAGTTGGCCACGCTATAATTCACCCCTCCACTTT. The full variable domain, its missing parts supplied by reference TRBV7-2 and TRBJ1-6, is GAGVSQSPSNKVTEKGKDVELRCDPISGHTALYWYRQSLGQGLEFLIYFQGNSAPDKSGLPSDRFSAERTGGSVSTLTIQRTQQEDSAVYLCASSWPRYNSPLHFGNGTRLTVT.

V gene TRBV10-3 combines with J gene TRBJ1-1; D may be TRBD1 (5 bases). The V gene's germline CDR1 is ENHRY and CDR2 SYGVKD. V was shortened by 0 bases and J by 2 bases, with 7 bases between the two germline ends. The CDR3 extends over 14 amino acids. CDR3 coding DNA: TGTGCCATCAGTGAGTCCTGGGACAACACTGAAGCTTTCTTT. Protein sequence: CAISESWDNTEAFF.

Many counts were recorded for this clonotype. The CDR3 nucleotides are TGTGCCAGCAGCTTAGCGCTAAACTACGAGCAGTACTTC. Translation: CASSLALNYEQYF. The rearrangement uses TRBV7-2 and TRBJ2-7; unclear D gene. Trimming stripped 0 bases from V and 3 bases from J, with 6 bases between. The CDR3 loop spans 13 amino acids. CDR1 and CDR2 from the germline V gene are SGHTA and FQGNSA.

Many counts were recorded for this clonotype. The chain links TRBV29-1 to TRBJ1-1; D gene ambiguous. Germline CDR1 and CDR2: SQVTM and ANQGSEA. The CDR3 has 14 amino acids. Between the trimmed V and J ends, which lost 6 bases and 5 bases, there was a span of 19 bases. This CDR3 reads CSVLSGSWGTEAFF. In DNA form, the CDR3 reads TGCAGCGTCCTATCCGGGAGCTGGGGAACTGAAGCTTTCTTT.

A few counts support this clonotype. The CDR3 nucleotides are TGCAGTGCTAGAGACGTAGTCATGAACACTGAAGCTTTCTTT. Protein: CSARDVVMNTEAFF. V is TRBV20-1 and J is TRBJ1-1; no definite D call. This CDR3 has 14 amino acids. The V end lost 0 bases, the J end lost 0 bases, and 8 bases lay between the germline ends. The germline V gene encodes CDR1 DFQATT and CDR2 SNEGSKA (reference sequence).

In DNA, the CDR3 is TGTGCCAGCAGTTTCTGGGGGACAGGGCAGTCCTACGAGCAGTACTTC. Translating it yields CASSFWGTGQSYEQYF. This sequence joins TRBV28 and TRBJ2-7; 9 bases align to TRBD1. Germline assignment: CDR1 MDHEN and CDR2 SYDVKM. V shed 3 bases and J 1 base; nucleotides not matched to a gene: 7. The CDR3 is 16 amino acids.

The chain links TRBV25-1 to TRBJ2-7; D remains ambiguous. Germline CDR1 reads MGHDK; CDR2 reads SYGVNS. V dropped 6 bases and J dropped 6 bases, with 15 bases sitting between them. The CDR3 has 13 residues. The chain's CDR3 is CASSPFRDLEQYF. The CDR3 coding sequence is TGTGCCAGCAGCCCTTTTCGAGACCTCGAGCAGTACTTC.

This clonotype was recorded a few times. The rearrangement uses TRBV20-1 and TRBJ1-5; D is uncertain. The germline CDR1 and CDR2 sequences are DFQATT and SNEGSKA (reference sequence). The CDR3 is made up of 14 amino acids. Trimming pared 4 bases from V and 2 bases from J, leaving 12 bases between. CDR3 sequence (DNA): TGCAGTGCTATGGAGTGGGTCGGCAATCAGCCCCAGCATTTT. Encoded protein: CSAMEWVGNQPQHF.

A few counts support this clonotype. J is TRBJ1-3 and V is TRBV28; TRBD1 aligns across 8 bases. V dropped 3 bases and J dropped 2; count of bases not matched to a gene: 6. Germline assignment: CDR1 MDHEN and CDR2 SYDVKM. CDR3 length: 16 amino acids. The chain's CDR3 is CASSFLQGATGNTIYF. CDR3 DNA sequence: TGTGCCAGCAGTTTCCTTCAGGGGGCGACTGGAAACACCATATATTTT.

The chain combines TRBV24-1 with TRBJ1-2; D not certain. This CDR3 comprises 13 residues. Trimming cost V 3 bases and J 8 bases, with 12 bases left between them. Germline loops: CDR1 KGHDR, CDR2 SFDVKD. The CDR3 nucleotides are TGTGCCACCAGTGATCCGTTCGGGGTGGGCTACACCTTC. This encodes CATSDPFGVGYTF.

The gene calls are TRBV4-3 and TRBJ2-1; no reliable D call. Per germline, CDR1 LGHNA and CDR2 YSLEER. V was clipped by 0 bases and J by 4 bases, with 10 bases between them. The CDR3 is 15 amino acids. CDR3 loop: CASSQDISTYNEQFF. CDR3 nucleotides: TGCGCCAGCAGCCAAGATATATCAACGTACAATGAGCAGTTCTTC.

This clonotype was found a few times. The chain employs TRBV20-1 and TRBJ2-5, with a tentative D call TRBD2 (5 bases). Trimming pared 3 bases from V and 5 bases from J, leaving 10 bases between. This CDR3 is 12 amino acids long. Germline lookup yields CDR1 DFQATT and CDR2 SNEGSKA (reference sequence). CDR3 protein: CSASTRLETQYF. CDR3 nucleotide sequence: TGCAGTGCTAGTACTAGGTTGGAGACCCAGTACTTC.

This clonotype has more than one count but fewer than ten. For the CDR3, the DNA is TGCGCCAGCAGCCCTAAAGAGGCTAGGGCAGATACGCAGTATTTT. Its translation: CASSPKEARADTQYF. The chain has TRBV5-1 and TRBJ2-3; D is undetermined. V lost 4 bases, J lost 4 bases, and 16 bases lay in between. Germline V gene lookup returns CDR1 SGHRS and CDR2 YFSETQ. The CDR3 contains 15 residues.